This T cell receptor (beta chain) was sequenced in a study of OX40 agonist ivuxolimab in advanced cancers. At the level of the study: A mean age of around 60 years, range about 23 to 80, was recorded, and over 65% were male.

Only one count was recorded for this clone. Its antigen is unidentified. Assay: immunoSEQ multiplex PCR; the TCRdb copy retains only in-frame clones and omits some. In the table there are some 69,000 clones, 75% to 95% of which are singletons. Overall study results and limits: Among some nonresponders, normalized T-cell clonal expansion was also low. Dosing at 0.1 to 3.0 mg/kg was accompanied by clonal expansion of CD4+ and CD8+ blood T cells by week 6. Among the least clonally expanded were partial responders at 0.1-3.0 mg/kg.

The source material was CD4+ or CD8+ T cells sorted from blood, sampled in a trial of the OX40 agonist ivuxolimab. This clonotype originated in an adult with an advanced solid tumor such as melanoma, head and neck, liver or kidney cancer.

CDR3 amino acids: CASSVGQGGGYTF. The CDR3 nucleotides read TGTGCCAGTAGTGTCGGACAGGGGGGCGGCTACACCTTC. J is TRBJ1-2 and V is TRBV19, with TRBD1 matching over 10 bases. After removal of 5 bases from V and 8 bases from J, the junction contained 5 bases not matched to a gene. Per the germline V gene, CDR1 is LNHDA and CDR2 is SQIVND (reference sequence). This CDR3 has 13 amino acids.